This T cell receptor (beta chain) originates from a study of identical twins' blood T cells. From the 5' RACE reads, TCRdb called clonotypes with MiXCR, one entry per CDR3 protein. This table holds a few hundred thousand distinct CDR3 sequences, under 30% found once. CDR3 length: 15 residues. The germline CDR1 and CDR2 sequences are MNHNY and SVGAGI (reference sequence). The ends were cut back, 8 bases at V and 5 bases at J, with 21 bases in the middle. This receptor was identified in a woman aged 18 to 55 in good health. Sequenced: PBMCs. The rearrangement joins TRBV6-6 to TRBJ1-2; D remains ambiguous. CDR3 nucleotides: TGTGCCAGCGGTCGCCAGCCAAAGAACCCGTATGGCTACACCTTC. Amino acids: CASGRQPKNPYGYTF.